This is a list of T cell receptor beta chains from one sample in a study of blood T cell repertoires in COVID-19. Measured with immunoSEQ multiplex PCR; TCRdb has only the in-frame clones, and not every one. The sample has roughly 81,000 clones; 70% to 90% are singletons. The sample was peripheral blood. All receptors derive from a man aged 65 to 79 with active or convalescent COVID-19. Both conserved end residues are part of each CDR3. D genes are given only for firm matches. Clone size is shown for a subset of rows, as once, few, many or a class of expanded clone.

clone_size: -; j_call: TRBJ1-1; d_call: -; v_call: TRBV30; cdr3_aa: CALRVIEAFF; cdr3_nt: TGTGCCCTGAGAGTGATTGAAGCTTTCTTT
clone_size: -; j_call: TRBJ1-5; d_call: TRBD1; v_call: TRBV10-3; cdr3_aa: CAISEWGTGNQPQHF; cdr3_nt: TGTGCCATCAGTGAGTGGGGGACAGGGAATCAGCCCCAGCATTTT
clone_size: -; j_call: TRBJ2-7; d_call: -; v_call: TRBV5-1; cdr3_aa: CASSPAATYEQYF; cdr3_nt: TGCGCCAGCAGCCCAGCGGCGACATACGAGCAGTACTTC
clone_size: -; j_call: TRBJ1-1; d_call: -; v_call: TRBV6-5; cdr3_aa: CASSRRGGEAFF; cdr3_nt: TGTGCCAGCAGCCGGCGGGGTGGAGAAGCTTTCTTT
clone_size: -; j_call: TRBJ1-4; d_call: -; v_call: TRBV19; cdr3_aa: CASSPSRLNEKLFF; cdr3_nt: TGTGCCAGTAGCCCTTCGAGGTTGAATGAAAAACTGTTTTTT
clone_size: -; j_call: TRBJ1-1; d_call: TRBD1; v_call: TRBV12-3/TRBV12-4; cdr3_aa: CASSWDRNTEAFF; cdr3_nt: TGTGCCAGCAGTTGGGACAGGAACACTGAAGCTTTCTTT
clone_size: few; j_call: TRBJ1-2; d_call: -; v_call: TRBV30; cdr3_aa: CAWSVDEGGGYTF; cdr3_nt: TGTGCCTGGAGTGTAGATGAAGGGGGTGGCTACACCTTC
clone_size: -; j_call: TRBJ2-7; d_call: TRBD2; v_call: TRBV6-5; cdr3_aa: CASKRGATYEQYF; cdr3_nt: TGTGCCAGCAAGCGGGGGGCGACCTACGAGCAGTACTTC
clone_size: few; j_call: TRBJ1-1; d_call: -; v_call: TRBV5-1; cdr3_aa: CASSLGRVTEAFF; cdr3_nt: TGCGCCAGCAGCTTGGGCAGGGTAACTGAAGCTTTCTTT
clone_size: -; j_call: TRBJ1-2; d_call: -; v_call: TRBV3-1/TRBV3-2; cdr3_aa: CASSRGALGYTF; cdr3_nt: TGTGCCAGCAGCCGGGGAGCCCTTGGCTACACCTTC
clone_size: -; j_call: TRBJ2-7; d_call: -; v_call: TRBV29-1; cdr3_aa: CSVVGGNSYEQYF; cdr3_nt: TGCAGCGTTGTAGGCGGGAACTCCTACGAGCAGTACTTC
clone_size: -; j_call: TRBJ2-1; d_call: -; v_call: TRBV19; cdr3_aa: CASSPRHITSIYNEQFF; cdr3_nt: TGTGCCAGTAGTCCCCGTCACATAACATCGATCTACAATGAGCAGTTCTTC
clone_size: -; j_call: TRBJ1-3; d_call: TRBD1; v_call: TRBV19; cdr3_aa: CASNPLRGDSGNTIYF; cdr3_nt: TGTGCCAGTAACCCCCTCAGGGGGGACTCTGGAAACACCATATATTTT
clone_size: -; j_call: TRBJ2-7; d_call: -; v_call: TRBV7-2; cdr3_aa: CASTGRQSPYEQYF; cdr3_nt: TGTGCCAGCACCGGGCGACAGTCCCCCTACGAGCAGTACTTC
clone_size: -; j_call: TRBJ1-2; d_call: -; v_call: TRBV9; cdr3_aa: CASRRSPLGPGLANYGYTF; cdr3_nt: TGTGCCAGCCGTCGTTCTCCTTTGGGCCCGGGATTAGCTAACTATGGCTACACCTTC
clone_size: -; j_call: TRBJ1-1; d_call: TRBD1; v_call: TRBV10-3; cdr3_aa: CATKGAGNTEAFF; cdr3_nt: TGTGCCACCAAGGGGGCCGGGAACACTGAAGCTTTCTTT
clone_size: -; j_call: TRBJ1-6; d_call: -; v_call: TRBV7-2; cdr3_aa: CASSLWAEINSPLHF; cdr3_nt: TGTGCCAGCAGCTTATGGGCCGAGATTAATTCACCCCTCCACTTT
clone_size: -; j_call: TRBJ2-1; d_call: TRBD2; v_call: TRBV11-1; cdr3_aa: CASSSGEGPYNEQFF; cdr3_nt: TGTGCCAGCAGCTCCGGGGAGGGACCCTACAATGAGCAGTTCTTC
clone_size: -; j_call: TRBJ2-7; d_call: -; v_call: TRBV6-5; cdr3_aa: CASTSDSLEQYF; cdr3_nt: TGTGCCAGCACCTCGGACAGCCTCGAGCAGTACTTC
clone_size: -; j_call: TRBJ1-2; d_call: -; v_call: TRBV19; cdr3_aa: CASSIKGQGLDGYTF; cdr3_nt: TGTGCCAGTAGTATAAAGGGCCAGGGTCTAGATGGCTACACCTTC
clone_size: -; j_call: TRBJ1-2; d_call: -; v_call: TRBV7-2; cdr3_aa: CASSLGSWTVSYGYTF; cdr3_nt: TGTGCCAGCAGCTTGGGTTCATGGACAGTATCGTATGGCTACACCTTC
clone_size: -; j_call: TRBJ2-7; d_call: -; v_call: TRBV18; cdr3_aa: CASSPGRRSYEQYF; cdr3_nt: TGTGCCAGCTCACCGGGGCGTAGATCCTACGAGCAGTACTTC
clone_size: -; j_call: TRBJ2-7; d_call: -; v_call: TRBV11-3; cdr3_aa: CASSSGQSYEQYF; cdr3_nt: TGTGCCAGCAGCTCCGGACAATCCTACGAGCAGTACTTC
clone_size: -; j_call: TRBJ2-5; d_call: TRBD1; v_call: TRBV7-2; cdr3_aa: CASSLGLSEVGQGYF; cdr3_nt: TGTGCCAGCAGCTTAGGGCTGTCCGAAGTGGGACAGGGTTACTTC
clone_size: -; j_call: TRBJ2-5; d_call: TRBD2; v_call: TRBV7-2; cdr3_aa: CASSLAILAGGLLETQYF; cdr3_nt: TGTGCCAGCAGCTTAGCGATCCTAGCGGGGGGGCTGCTGGAGACCCAGTACTTC
clone_size: -; j_call: TRBJ1-4; d_call: -; v_call: TRBV28; cdr3_aa: CASSLLEEKLFF; cdr3_nt: TGTGCCAGCAGTTTACTCGAGGAAAAACTGTTTTTT
clone_size: once; j_call: TRBJ1-5; d_call: TRBD1; v_call: TRBV6-5; cdr3_aa: CASTGGHSNQPQHF; cdr3_nt: TGTGCCAGCACAGGGGGACATAGCAATCAGCCCCAGCATTTT
clone_size: -; j_call: TRBJ1-4; d_call: -; v_call: TRBV6-5; cdr3_aa: CASTRTEKLFF; cdr3_nt: TGTGCCAGCACCCGGACAGAAAAACTGTTTTTT